One and the same sample provided the 19 T cell receptor beta chains below, sequenced in a study of blood T cell repertoires in COVID-19. Only in-frame clones appear in the TCRdb table, and some are missing; sequencing was by immunoSEQ multiplex PCR. Among about 100,000 clones listed, roughly 87% were seen once. Sequenced input: peripheral blood. These receptors all come from a woman aged 55-75 years with acute or convalescent COVID-19.

V and J are TRBV28 and TRBJ2-3; 10 bases fit TRBD2. The CDR3 runs 13 residues. V was pared by 11 bases and J by 2 bases, with 4 bases of the junction left unmatched. The V gene's germline CDR1 is MDHEN and CDR2 SYDVKM. CDR3 bases: TGTGCCGGCGGGACTAGCGACACAGATACGCAGTATTTT. Translated: CAGGTSDTDTQYF. The full variable domain, with the rest looked up from reference TRBV28 and TRBJ2-3, is DVKVTQSSRYLVKRTGEKVFLECVQDMDHENMFWYRQDPGLGLRLIYFSYDVKMKEKGDIPEGYSVSREKKERFSLILESASTNQTSMYLCAGGTSDTDTQYFGPGTRLTVL.

This clone was picked up a small number of times. This sequence joins TRBV19 and TRBJ2-1; 11 nucleotides match TRBD1. This CDR3 contains 15 residues. V shed 3 bases, J shed 6 bases, and the junction held 4 bases outside the gene matches. Per the germline V gene, CDR1 is LNHDA and CDR2 is SQIVND (reference sequence). CDR3 DNA sequence: TGTGCCAGTAGTATGGACAGGGGGCGGATCAATGAGCAGTTCTTC. Its translation: CASSMDRGRINEQFF.

This rearrangement joins TRBV7-8 to TRBJ2-2, with 7 bases matching TRBD1. CDR3 length: 16 residues. V shed 1 base, J shed 6 bases, and the junction held 8 bases outside the gene matches. CDR1 is SGHVS and CDR2 is FQNEAQ in the germline V gene. CDR3 bases: TGTGCCAGCAGCTTAGAATCCAGGGGGTTGGCCGGGGAGCTGTTTTTT. It is translated as CASSLESRGLAGELFF.

This chain links TRBV10-2 with TRBJ2-3; 8 positions match TRBD2. Looked up from germline, CDR1 is WSHSY and CDR2 is SAAADI. There are 14 residues in the CDR3. Losses at the gene ends were 6 bases for V and 5 bases for J; bases not matched to a gene: 7. CDR3 bases: TGCGCCAGCAGCAAGGGACTAGGGGTAGATACGCAGTATTTT. Translated: CASSKGLGVDTQYF.

The sample holds a few counts of this clone. V is TRBV18 and J is TRBJ2-1; 10 bases are shared with TRBD2. CDR1 is KGHSH and CDR2 is LQKENI in the germline V gene. CDR3 length: 19 amino acids. The V gene end was trimmed by 0 bases and the J gene end by 4 bases; junction bases not matched to a gene: 12. The CDR3 here is CASSPPPGTGTSAYNEQFF. CDR3 DNA sequence: TGTGCCAGCTCACCACCGCCGGGAACCGGGACTAGCGCGTACAATGAGCAGTTCTTC. The entire variable domain, with the rest obtained from reference TRBV18 and TRBJ2-1, is as follows: NAGVMQNPRHLVRRRGQEARLRCSPMKGHSHVYWYRQLPEEGLKFMVYLQKENIIDESGMPKERFSAEFPKEGPSILRIQQVVRGDSAAYFCASSPPPGTGTSAYNEQFFGPGTRLTVL.

This chain uses TRBV7-9 with TRBJ1-2; 10 nucleotides align to TRBD1. J was trimmed by 8 bases and V by 5 bases; bases with no gene match: 5. CDR1 is SEHNR and CDR2 is FQNEAQ in the germline V gene (reference sequence). The CDR3 spans 13 residues. The CDR3 DNA sequence: TGTGCCAGCAGCCCGGGACAGGGGCGCGGCTACACCTTC. Translating gives CASSPGQGRGYTF.

The chain joins TRBV2 to TRBJ1-2; D not resolved. Trimming shortened V by 2 bases and J by 2 bases, and 6 bases separated the two germline ends. This CDR3 is 13 amino acids long. The germline V gene has CDR1 SNHLY and CDR2 FYNNEI. CDR3 region: CASSERGNYGYTF. CDR3 coding DNA: TGTGCCAGCAGTGAAAGAGGGAACTATGGCTACACCTTC.

CDR3 coding DNA: TGTGCCACCGGGACACAGGGGGGTGGCTACACCTTC. Translating it yields CATGTQGGGYTF. The rearrangement uses TRBV6-1 and TRBJ1-2; 8 bases are a match to TRBD1. V trimming: 10 bases; J trimming: 7 bases; junction bases outside the gene matches: 8. CDR1 MNHNS and CDR2 SASEGT come from the germline V gene. The CDR3 totals 12 residues.

The chain combines TRBV18 with TRBJ2-7; D is perhaps TRBD1 (5 bases). The length of the CDR3 is 13 residues. In germline, CDR1 is KGHSH, CDR2 LQKENI. V lost 4 bases and J 0 bases, leaving 7 bases between the germline ends. CDR3 nucleotide sequence: TGTGCCAGCTCACTGGACATCTCCTACGAGCAGTACGTC. Protein: CASSLDISYEQYV.

This clone was detected once. V usage is TRBV11-2 and J usage is TRBJ1-1; D is perhaps TRBD1 (5 bases). The CDR3 is made up of 15 amino acids. V dropped 4 bases and J dropped 5 bases, with 17 bases sitting between them. Germline V gene data show CDR1 as SGHAT and CDR2 as FQNNGV. The chain's CDR3 is CASSSHLLGGTEAFF. The DNA of the CDR3 is TGTGCCAGCAGCTCTCATCTTCTGGGGGGTACTGAAGCTTTCTTT.

The DNA of the CDR3 is TGTGCCTGGAGGTCCAGCAGGGATTGGGTGGCTGAAGCTTTCTTT. It is translated as CAWRSSRDWVAEAFF. The chain joins TRBV30 to TRBJ1-1; possibly TRBD1 for D (5 bases). CDR1 and CDR2 from the germline V gene are GTSNPN and SVGIG (reference sequence). CDR3 length: 15 amino acids. Trimming removed 3 bases at V and 6 bases at J, with 20 bases between.

The rearrangement joins TRBV7-9 to TRBJ2-3; D gene unclear. Trimming took off 5 bases at V and 0 bases at J, with 9 bases between the two ends. The CDR3 loop spans 14 amino acids. The germline gives CDR1 SEHNR, CDR2 FQNEAQ (reference sequence). CDR3 amino acids: CASSPTTSTDTQYF. The CDR3 DNA reads TGTGCCAGCAGCCCCACCACTAGCACAGATACGCAGTATTTT.

The chain couples TRBV27 to TRBJ2-4; perhaps TRBD1 as D (6 bases). This CDR3 contains 14 residues. Germline V gene sequence: CDR1 MNHEY, CDR2 SMNVEV (reference sequence). Trimming took off 6 bases at V and 8 bases at J, with 17 bases between the two ends. CDR3 amino acids: CASRKSGVLDIQYF. The CDR3 DNA is TGTGCCAGCAGAAAATCAGGGGTATTAGACATTCAGTACTTC.

The chain uses TRBV7-2 and TRBJ1-5; the D is unclear. CDR3 length: 15 amino acids. Trimming removed 2 bases at V and 0 bases at J, with 8 bases between. CDR1 and CDR2 from the germline V gene are SGHTA and FQGNSA. The CDR3 nucleotides are TGTGCCAGCAGCTTACAGGCCCTTAGCAATCAGCCCCAGCATTTT. As protein: CASSLQALSNQPQHF.

The chain combines TRBV29-1 with TRBJ2-7; 10 bases fit TRBD2. The CDR3 is 14 amino acids. The V gene end was trimmed by 4 bases and the J gene end by 6 bases; junction bases not matched to a gene: 9. Looked up from germline, CDR1 is SQVTM and CDR2 is ANQGSEA. The CDR3 reads CSVVGIAGGSEQYF. The CDR3 DNA sequence: TGCAGCGTTGTCGGGATAGCGGGAGGCAGCGAGCAGTACTTC.

The rearrangement joins TRBV28 to TRBJ1-5; D is uncertain. This CDR3 is built from 12 residues. V gave up 5 bases and J gave up 9 bases, with 11 bases separating them. Germline loops: CDR1 MDHEN, CDR2 SYDVKM. CDR3 loop: CASSGPPRPQHF. The CDR3 nucleotides are TGTGCCAGCAGTGGTCCCCCCAGGCCCCAGCATTTT.

The genes are TRBV28 and TRBJ1-2, with 7 bases matching TRBD1. The V gene end was trimmed by 3 bases and the J gene end by 1 base; junction bases not matched to a gene: 8. Germline V lookup: CDR1 MDHEN, CDR2 SYDVKM. There are 16 residues in the CDR3. CDR3 protein: CASSFRTGRDNYGYTF. In DNA form, the CDR3 reads TGTGCCAGCAGTTTCCGGACAGGACGGGATAACTATGGCTACACCTTC.

V is TRBV2 and J is TRBJ1-1; maybe TRBD1 (5 bases). The germline V gene has CDR1 SNHLY and CDR2 FYNNEI. The CDR3 loop spans 18 amino acids. The V end lost 4 bases, the J end lost 1 base, and 22 bases lay between the germline ends. The CDR3 sequence: CASSVEGRATGGNTEAFF. CDR3 nucleotides: TGTGCCAGCAGTGTGGAGGGCAGGGCCACGGGGGGGAACACTGAAGCTTTCTTT.

This clone was seen a single time. V usage is TRBV2 and J usage is TRBJ1-6; no definite D call. The CDR3 runs 13 residues. The germline V gene has CDR1 SNHLY and CDR2 FYNNEI. Trimming took 6 bases from V and 7 from J, leaving 10 bases between them. Here the CDR3 reads CASSRGPNSPLHF. CDR3 sequence (DNA): TGTGCCAGCAGCCGCGGTCCAAATTCACCCCTCCACTTT.